This entry describes one T cell receptor (beta chain). Repertoires were generated with immunoSEQ multiplex PCR, while TCRdb's copy carries only in-frame clones and drops some. The sample lists roughly 43,000 clones, approximately 95% occurring once. The data derive from a study of graft-versus-host responses after intestinal transplantation. Trimming pared 6 bases from V and 9 bases from J, leaving 17 bases between. Germline V gives CDR1 LGHNA, CDR2 YNFKEQ. This CDR3 has 13 residues. The TCR was taken from a human patient who received an intestinal transplant, so some T cells may come from the graft donor. The source was PBMCs, collected about 11 months after intestinal transplant. The chain has TRBV4-2 and TRBJ1-1; D is possibly TRBD1 (5 bases). CDR3 sequence: CASRDERGYQAFF. CDR3 in DNA: TGTGCCAGCAGAGATGAAAGGGGTTATCAAGCTTTCTTT.